This T cell receptor (beta chain) derives from a study of cytomegalovirus exposure and HLA in healthy donors (dated by TCRdb to about 2017). For the wider study: According to an earlier analysis of around 600 of the donors, some 170 million T cells yielded 90 million to 130 million unique TCR beta sequences and about 300 Gb of sequence data. An early release that covered 640 HLA-typed donors contained approximately 290 gigabases of sequencing data and 65 million to 100 million unique TCR sequences. The genetic ancestry cluster associated with self-reported Caucasian donors included over 65% of the approximately 430 genotyped donors. The study aimed to test whether signatures of past pathogen exposure could be identified by cataloging public T cell receptors. The study profiled the T cell repertoires of about 640 subjects by immunosequencing and related them to cytomegalovirus serostatus. Besides the first cohort of around 670 subjects, a separate validation cohort made up of 90 to 150 different subjects was used. To predict cytomegalovirus infection status, the study combined high-throughput TCR immunosequencing, statistical association of individual TCRs with disease status, and machine learning. A later analysis re-examined previously published TCR beta repertoires from several hundred donors and added high-resolution HLA genotyping to investigate patterns of TCR occurrence. Rather than using new phenotypic data, the later analysis identified candidate immune exposures from TCR beta sequences and from how often those sequences occurred across donors. To decide whether each TCR beta V gene segment behaved as functional or pseudogenic, an earlier analysis of some 600 of the donors relied on high-throughput TCR beta sequencing. Donor age, sex, ethnicity and CMV serostatus were compiled together with the repertoire data. In a later genetic analysis, genome-wide SNP genotypes for about 55% of the roughly 700 donors were used, and that subset was treated as a discovery cohort. Every repertoire in the discovery cohort had been generated on one and the same sequencing platform. HLA typing included class I and class II loci at four-digit resolution. Typing coverage differed by locus: A, B, C, DRB1 and DQB1 were typed in about 629-640 donors, DQA1 in 522, DPA1 in roughly 590, and DPB1 in 400 to 480. A handful of DR-DQ haplotypes were handled as single units for association and clustering because linkage in the cohort was strong. On average, over 200,000 unique TCR beta nucleotide sequences were sequenced per donor among a few hundred genotyped donors of the cohort, with 15% to 20% of those sequences being non-productive. General conclusions and limits of the study: Most TCR sequences were seen in very few donors, while some public TCRs were found in many individuals. In an earlier analysis of roughly 560 of the donors, most TCR beta V segments were observed in productive rearrangements about 87% or about 30% of the time, broadly matching IMGT annotations. For the cohort, immune exposure information was limited to CMV serostatus. Linkage disequilibrium might explain the correlated functional status among segregating V segments, but an unknown experimental factor could not be ruled out. Because counts were too low, about 15 rarely observed V segments, including chromosome 9 orphons, were left out of the earlier analysis of over 550 of the donors. When HLA alleles, especially DR and DQ, strongly co-occurred, TCR associations were difficult to assign to individual alleles. A group of highly shared sequence variants was considered likely to be a technical artifact of the sequencing pipeline. This cohort had only TCR beta chains sequenced, and the lack of alpha or paired-chain data limited which features could be detected. The presence/absence analyses assumed that sequencing depth was roughly uniform across donors, and that assumption may not be true. According to a later analysis, parvovirus B19, influenza, CMV and Epstein-Barr virus appeared linked to several top co-occurrence clusters. According to a later genetic analysis, donors in an Asian-associated ancestry cluster had fewer N-insertions in productive TCRs than the roughly 700-donor mean. The study gave a list of 150 to 200 TCR beta chains associated with cytomegalovirus. A later analysis associated 16,951 TCR beta sequences with specific HLA alleles at a false discovery rate of 0.05. A further reported finding was that TCR beta sequences accurately predicted the HLA-A and HLA-B alleles for most subjects in the first cohort. The 87-base-pair reads could not distinguish some IMGT-functional V segments, including TRBV6-2 and TRBV6-3, so those segments were excluded. A later analysis found that TCR association rates varied across HLA loci, with DRB1 alleles showing the most associated TCRs and HLA-C alleles the fewest. According to a later analysis, most CMV-associated TCR beta chains appeared to be HLA-restricted, and the HLA associations seemed to be driven largely by CMV exposure. In a later analysis, HLA-associated TCR beta chains were found to be more clonally expanded and to have lower generation probabilities than equally common non-associated chains. According to the authors, the approach could potentially be generalized to other disease states and immunological phenotypes. Because HLA typing was missing for some donors at each locus, association tests included only the typed subset. V-gene and J-gene trimming of TCR beta chains was associated with a missense DCLRE1C variant in a later genetic analysis, and the association was replicated in an independent cohort. Cytomegalovirus status was reported to be diagnosed by the classifier with high specificity and sensitivity in both the original and validation cohorts. In vitro tests confirmed that a few of the cytomegalovirus-associated TCR beta chains recognize cytomegalovirus antigens.

Details on this clone: What this receptor recognizes is not known. No base quality values were provided; no much bigger clone lies one nucleotide off.

The cohort was made up of hundreds of healthy bone marrow donors. All cohort members were sampled while nominally healthy, although unrecorded immune exposures were likely present. The donor tested CMV seropositive and was one of the 289 seropositive cohort members. A peripheral blood sample was collected from each donor, and TCR beta sequencing was performed on peripheral blood mononuclear cells. Genomic DNA extraction from the blood cell samples was performed with the Qiagen DNeasy Blood Extraction Kit. The CDR3, from cysteine to phenylalanine, totals 17 residues. The CDR3 DNA has 51 bases and is translated from base 1. In the germline V gene, CDR1 corresponds to LGHNA and CDR2 to YSLEER. The receptor library was made with the immunoSEQ multiplex PCR assay. A mixture of 60 forward primers for TCR Vbeta segments and 13 reverse primers for TCR Jbeta segments was used in the multiplex PCR. The CDR3 region of rearranged TCR beta genes was amplified from genomic DNA with a multiplex PCR assay. Amplified TCR beta libraries were sequenced as 87-base-pair reads on the Illumina HiSeq System. The authors' pipeline ran thus. A later analysis tallied 75 million to 95 million unique TCR beta chains across the roughly 610 repertoires, and approximately 12 million of those chains were shared by two or more donors. A nearest-neighbor algorithm error-corrected the raw reads and collapsed the reads into unique sequences, merging closely related sequences to remove PCR and sequencing errors. V, D and J gene segments were assigned by aligning CDR3 sequences to IMGT reference sequences. For a sequence to be retained, a match of at least six nucleotides was required to both a V gene segment and a J gene segment. Rearrangements were called productive when the CDR3 lacked stop codons and stayed in frame with V and J; all others were non-productive. Following IMGT convention, CDR3 was defined as the stretch from the second conserved V-encoded cysteine up to the conserved J-encoded phenylalanine. In an earlier analysis of around 600 of the donors, sequences lacking an unambiguous match to a single V gene segment were excluded. An earlier analysis of almost 600 of the donors classified V segments as functional when productive rearrangements were above 56.7% and as segregating when the standard deviation between donors was above 5%. A statistical classification framework was built for diagnosing cytomegalovirus status from the catalog of TCR beta chain sequences. In a later analysis, V and J genes were assigned by comparing TCR nucleotide sequences against IMGT/GENE-DB human TR gene sequences. The TCRdist pipeline was used in a later analysis to assign CDR3 sequences and most-parsimonious VDJ recombination scenarios. A later analysis defined each TCR beta chain by its CDR3 amino acid sequence plus V-gene family, and excluded reads lacking a unique V-gene family. As a way to deal with suspected cross-contamination and a sequencing artifact, a later analysis dropped 450 to 700 nucleotide sequences that were highly shared and had low generation probability. A later analysis calculated a clonal expansion index for each public chain from normalized within-repertoire ranks of inferred template counts. Generation probabilities in a later analysis came from a VDJ recombination model fitted to out-of-frame rearrangements, and those results were checked against IGoR. In a later analysis, TCR-TCR, TCR-HLA and TCR-CMV co-occurrence was scored with hypergeometric tests, and a repertoire-size bias correction was applied to TCR pairs. False discovery rates were estimated in a later analysis by permuting HLA or CMV assignments 20 times. In a later analysis, co-occurring TCRs were grouped using DBSCAN, and TCRdist sequence similarity was added for clustering within HLA-allele-positive subsets. Repertoires with fewer than 30,000 or more than 120,000 public chains, plus five repertoires with anomalous nucleotide sharing, were excluded from co-occurrence clustering. Imported from immuneACCESS, the table was reduced by TCRdb to in-frame sequences with V and J called. These copies leave out some clones; in studies compared against another copy, an unresolved V gene accounts for under half, and the cause of the remainder is not known. V, J and clone size were drawn from that table, and D and trimming were deduced from the DNA. This sample comprises tens of thousands of clones, approximately 70% of them detected only once. Approximately 19% of the sample is in the top ten clones.

Rearrangement joined TRBV4-3 to TRBJ2-5; 7 junctional bases match TRBD1. The end of the DNA is better explained by TRBJ2-7, so the J call may be wrong. Sequenced material: PBMCs. The origin of this receptor is a woman between 55 and 75 years old in good health and CMV-seropositive. The DNA sequence is given as TGCGCCAGCAGCCAAGAAGTGGGAACAGGGGTGATCTACGAGCAGTACTTC. It encodes CASSQEVGTGVIYEQYF.